Listed below are T cell receptor beta chains from one sample, sequenced in a study of cytomegalovirus exposure and HLA in healthy donors. TCRdb's copy holds only in-frame clones and misses some; the assay was immunoSEQ multiplex PCR. The table lists approximately 220,000 clones, over 80% of them singletons. Material for sequencing was PBMCs. These TCRs come from a boy aged 2-15 years in good health and CMV-seronegative. CDR3s include the opening cysteine and the closing phenylalanine or tryptophan. Each record gives: V gene, clone size, J gene, D gene, CDR3 protein, CDR3 DNA. A D gene is named only where the DNA matches it firmly. A row's size may be missing; if present it is once, few, many or a size class.

V: TRBV5-4; size: -; J: TRBJ2-5; D: -; CDR3: CASSLGGGETQYF; DNA: TGTGCCAGCAGCTTGGGGGGAGGAGAGACCCAGTACTTC
V: TRBV7-8; size: -; J: TRBJ1-5; D: -; CDR3: CASSHSDTTNQPQHF; DNA: TGTGCCAGCAGCCATTCCGACACAACCAATCAGCCCCAGCATTTT
V: TRBV5-1; size: -; J: TRBJ1-2; D: -; CDR3: CASSLARGGYTF; DNA: TGCGCCAGCAGCTTGGCCCGGGGTGGCTACACCTTC
V: TRBV28; size: -; J: TRBJ2-1; D: TRBD2; CDR3: CASSVGTSVSYNEQFF; DNA: TGTGCCAGCAGTGTAGGGACTAGCGTCTCCTACAATGAGCAGTTCTTC
V: TRBV15; size: once; J: TRBJ2-7; D: TRBD1; CDR3: CATSRDRGPYEQYF; DNA: TGTGCCACCAGCAGAGACAGGGGGCCCTACGAGCAGTACTTC
V: TRBV15; size: -; J: TRBJ2-7; D: -; CDR3: CATSSWDNYYEQYF; DNA: TGTGCCACCAGCTCCTGGGACAATTACTACGAGCAGTACTTC
V: TRBV19; size: -; J: TRBJ1-1; D: TRBD1; CDR3: CASSPHRGNTEAFF; DNA: TGTGCCAGTAGTCCGCACAGGGGGAACACTGAAGCTTTCTTT
V: TRBV7-8; size: once; J: TRBJ1-5; D: -; CDR3: CASSVNRGNQPQHF; DNA: TGTGCCAGCAGCGTAAACAGGGGCAATCAGCCCCAGCATTTT
V: TRBV5-6; size: -; J: TRBJ2-5; D: -; CDR3: CASSLLSSWETQYF; DNA: TGTGCCAGCAGCTTGTTATCAAGCTGGGAGACCCAGTACTTC
V: TRBV4-2; size: -; J: TRBJ2-7; D: TRBD2; CDR3: CASSRGTSGGNYEQYF; DNA: TGTGCCAGCAGCCGCGGGACTAGCGGGGGTAACTACGAGCAGTACTTC
V: TRBV12-5; size: -; J: TRBJ2-1; D: -; CDR3: CASDDDTSSYNEQFF; DNA: TGTGCTAGTGATGATGACACCAGCTCCTACAATGAGCAGTTCTTC
V: TRBV6-6; size: few; J: TRBJ2-7; D: -; CDR3: CASSYIQGSYEQYF; DNA: TGTGCCAGCAGTTACATCCAGGGCTCCTACGAGCAGTACTTC
V: TRBV6-1; size: once; J: TRBJ1-1; D: -; CDR3: CASSSLTGNTEAFF; DNA: TGTGCCAGCAGTTCCCTGACAGGGAACACTGAAGCTTTCTTT
V: TRBV27; size: -; J: TRBJ2-7; D: TRBD1; CDR3: CASSLQQGALGEQYF; DNA: TGTGCCAGCAGTTTACAACAGGGGGCTTTGGGCGAGCAGTACTTC
V: TRBV10-3; size: -; J: TRBJ2-3; D: -; CDR3: CAIKEAYGTDTQYF; DNA: TGTGCCATCAAGGAGGCATACGGCACAGATACGCAGTATTTT
V: TRBV21-1; size: -; J: TRBJ2-3; D: -; CDR3: CASSRPGTSSTDTQYF; DNA: TGTGCCAGCAGCCGACCCGGGACTAGCAGCACAGATACGCAGTATTTT
V: TRBV5-4; size: few; J: TRBJ1-2; D: TRBD1; CDR3: CASSPDRAYGYTF; DNA: TGTGCCAGCAGCCCTGACAGGGCCTATGGCTACACCTTC
V: TRBV4-1; size: -; J: TRBJ1-3; D: -; CDR3: CASSQDGAEDPGNTIYF; DNA: TGCGCCAGCAGCCAAGATGGGGCAGAGGACCCCGGAAACACCATATATTTT
V: TRBV19; size: -; J: TRBJ1-1; D: -; CDR3: CASSTLGTRGDTEAFF; DNA: TGTGCCAGTAGTACCCTGGGGACTCGAGGCGACACTGAAGCTTTCTTT
V: TRBV27; size: once; J: TRBJ1-1; D: -; CDR3: CASSPHPFGSPEAFF; DNA: TGTGCCAGCAGTCCCCACCCATTTGGGAGCCCTGAAGCTTTCTTT
V: TRBV6-1; size: -; J: TRBJ1-5; D: TRBD1; CDR3: CASSEGTGTQPQHF; DNA: TGTGCCAGCAGTGAGGGGACAGGTACCCAGCCCCAGCATTTT
V: TRBV6-5; size: -; J: TRBJ1-1; D: -; CDR3: CASNWESLNTEAFF; DNA: TGTGCCAGCAACTGGGAGAGCCTGAACACTGAAGCTTTCTTT
V: TRBV27; size: -; J: TRBJ2-1; D: TRBD1; CDR3: CASSLAQGALEQFF; DNA: TGTGCCAGCAGTTTAGCACAGGGGGCCCTTGAGCAGTTCTTC
V: TRBV10-3; size: -; J: TRBJ2-7; D: TRBD1; CDR3: CAIRGQGASYEQYF; DNA: TGTGCCATCAGGGGACAGGGGGCTTCCTACGAGCAGTACTTC
V: TRBV29-1; size: -; J: TRBJ1-2; D: -; CDR3: CSAPAREYYGYTF; DNA: TGCAGCGCCCCGGCCAGGGAATACTATGGCTACACCTTC
V: TRBV5-1; size: -; J: TRBJ2-1; D: TRBD2; CDR3: CASSPDSGVEHNEQFF; DNA: TGCGCCAGCAGCCCTGACAGCGGGGTTGAGCACAATGAGCAGTTCTTC
V: TRBV2; size: few; J: TRBJ1-5; D: TRBD1; CDR3: CASSLDRGYQPQHF; DNA: TGTGCCAGCAGTCTAGACAGGGGTTATCAGCCCCAGCATTTT
V: TRBV30; size: -; J: TRBJ2-7; D: TRBD1; CDR3: CAWKIRGQSYEQYF; DNA: TGTGCCTGGAAAATTAGGGGACAGTCCTACGAGCAGTACTTC
V: TRBV12-5; size: once; J: TRBJ1-2; D: -; CDR3: CASGLATANYGYTF; DNA: TGTGCTAGTGGTTTGGCCACGGCTAACTATGGCTACACCTTC
V: TRBV7-8; size: -; J: TRBJ2-7; D: TRBD2; CDR3: CASSLVAGGEVYEQYF; DNA: TGTGCCAGCAGCTTAGTAGCGGGGGGCGAGGTCTACGAGCAGTACTTC
V: TRBV6-5; size: -; J: TRBJ1-2; D: -; CDR3: CASSSTFNYGYTF; DNA: TGTGCCAGCAGCTCGACATTTAACTATGGCTACACCTTC
V: TRBV7-9; size: -; J: TRBJ1-1; D: -; CDR3: CASSLTRDIWGTEAFF; DNA: TGTGCCAGCAGCTTAACCCGGGACATATGGGGCACTGAAGCTTTCTTT
V: TRBV11-3; size: -; J: TRBJ2-3; D: -; CDR3: CASQQSSTDTQYF; DNA: TGTGCCAGCCAACAGTCTAGCACAGATACGCAGTATTTT
V: TRBV6-5; size: -; J: TRBJ2-7; D: -; CDR3: CASLGDGYEQYF; DNA: TGTGCCAGCCTCGGGGATGGGTACGAGCAGTACTTC
V: TRBV14; size: -; J: TRBJ2-3; D: -; CDR3: CASSLSWASDTQYF; DNA: TGTGCCAGCAGCCTTTCCTGGGCGTCCGATACGCAGTATTTT
V: TRBV6-6; size: -; J: TRBJ2-3; D: TRBD2; CDR3: CASSGTSGRPDTQYF; DNA: TGTGCCAGCAGCGGGACTAGCGGGAGACCAGATACGCAGTATTTT
V: TRBV21-1; size: -; J: TRBJ2-2; D: -; CDR3: CASSKVRGALGTGELFF; DNA: TGTGCCAGCAGCAAGGTTCGGGGGGCCCTCGGTACCGGGGAGCTGTTTTTT
V: TRBV10-3; size: -; J: TRBJ1-1; D: -; CDR3: CAISESDSPTEAFF; DNA: TGTGCCATCAGTGAGTCAGACAGCCCCACTGAAGCTTTCTTT
V: TRBV6-5; size: -; J: TRBJ1-2; D: -; CDR3: CASITTGDYGYTF; DNA: TGTGCCAGCATTACCACAGGTGACTATGGCTACACCTTC
V: TRBV4-1; size: few; J: TRBJ1-2; D: TRBD1; CDR3: CASSQAGTGYGYTF; DNA: TGCGCCAGCAGCCAGGCCGGGACAGGCTATGGCTACACCTTC
V: TRBV27; size: -; J: TRBJ1-5; D: TRBD1; CDR3: CASSSLDGTASQPQHF; DNA: TGTGCCAGCAGTTCACTCGACGGGACAGCTTCTCAGCCCCAGCATTTT
V: TRBV30; size: -; J: TRBJ2-1; D: TRBD2; CDR3: CASNPSGTSGHEQFF; DNA: TGTGCCTCCAACCCTTCCGGGACTAGCGGCCATGAGCAGTTCTTC
V: TRBV9; size: -; J: TRBJ2-7; D: TRBD1; CDR3: CASSVDGQGYEQYF; DNA: TGTGCCAGCAGCGTAGATGGACAGGGCTACGAGCAGTACTTC
V: TRBV12-5; size: -; J: TRBJ2-2; D: -; CDR3: CASAGAGGQLNTGELFF; DNA: TGTGCTAGTGCCGGGGCCGGGGGGCAGCTGAACACCGGGGAGCTGTTTTTT
V: TRBV5-1; size: -; J: TRBJ2-1; D: -; CDR3: CASSLDFVNEQFF; DNA: TGCGCCAGCAGCTTGGATTTCGTAAATGAGCAGTTCTTC
V: TRBV7-9; size: -; J: TRBJ1-2; D: -; CDR3: CASSFTENYGYTF; DNA: TGTGCCAGCAGCTTCACAGAGAACTATGGCTACACCTTC
V: TRBV25-1; size: -; J: TRBJ2-1; D: TRBD1; CDR3: CASMAGGFNEQFF; DNA: TGTGCCAGCATGGCAGGGGGCTTCAATGAGCAGTTCTTC
V: TRBV30; size: -; J: TRBJ2-2; D: -; CDR3: CAWTRLADTGELFF; DNA: TGTGCCTGGACCCGATTAGCAGACACCGGGGAGCTGTTTTTT
V: TRBV5-1; size: -; J: TRBJ2-1; D: TRBD2; CDR3: CASSLGAGGKRNEQFF; DNA: TGCGCCAGCAGCTTGGGTGCCGGGGGGAAACGGAATGAGCAGTTCTTC
V: TRBV29-1; size: -; J: TRBJ1-2; D: TRBD1; CDR3: CSIGQGANYGYTF; DNA: TGCAGCATCGGACAGGGCGCCAACTATGGCTACACCTTC
V: TRBV25-1; size: -; J: TRBJ1-5; D: TRBD1; CDR3: CASRGSTGEHQPQHF; DNA: TGTGCCAGCAGGGGATCGACAGGGGAGCATCAGCCCCAGCATTTT
V: TRBV5-1; size: -; J: TRBJ1-4; D: TRBD1; CDR3: CASSFRQGDEKLFF; DNA: TGCGCCAGCAGCTTTCGACAGGGGGATGAAAAACTGTTTTTT
V: TRBV6-1; size: -; J: TRBJ2-7; D: -; CDR3: CASNLAPGEQYF; DNA: TGTGCCAGCAATCTAGCCCCGGGGGAGCAGTACTTC
V: TRBV5-1; size: -; J: TRBJ1-1; D: TRBD1; CDR3: CATRPGQGFGEAFF; DNA: TGCGCAACGAGGCCGGGACAGGGGTTCGGTGAAGCTTTCTTT
V: TRBV2; size: few; J: TRBJ2-2; D: TRBD1; CDR3: CASSVGTGNTGELFF; DNA: TGTGCCAGCAGTGTTGGGACAGGGAACACCGGGGAGCTGTTTTTT
V: TRBV27; size: -; J: TRBJ2-2; D: -; CDR3: CASSFGRATGELFF; DNA: TGTGCCAGCAGTTTTGGCAGGGCAACCGGGGAGCTGTTTTTT
V: TRBV19; size: -; J: TRBJ2-3; D: -; CDR3: CASSIEGPPADTQYF; DNA: TGTGCCAGTAGTATAGAGGGCCCGCCCGCAGATACGCAGTATTTT
V: TRBV29-1; size: -; J: TRBJ1-2; D: -; CDR3: CSVGRDTYGYTF; DNA: TGCAGCGTGGGACGGGACACCTATGGCTACACCTTC
V: TRBV2; size: -; J: TRBJ2-7; D: TRBD1; CDR3: CATMEQGGRDEQYF; DNA: TGTGCCACCATGGAACAGGGGGGCAGGGACGAGCAGTACTTC
V: TRBV4-2; size: few; J: TRBJ2-7; D: TRBD2; CDR3: CASSQNRLAVYEQYF; DNA: TGTGCCAGCAGCCAGAATAGACTAGCGGTCTACGAGCAGTACTTC